The rows below give T cell receptor beta chains drawn from one sample of a study of T-cell memory formation after mild COVID-19. One entry per CDR3 protein, called by TCRdb with MiXCR from the 5' RACE reads. The sample records roughly 150,000 distinct CDR3 sequences, around 13% being singletons. The sequencing sample was made of PBMCs or a T cell subset sorted from them (not recorded which). The receptors originated from a man between 18 and 29 years old who had mild COVID-19 (a few samples of this study predate the infection). Cell type and time point are not known. CDR3s include the opening cysteine and the closing phenylalanine or tryptophan. D genes are given only for firm matches. Expanded clones are given a class, and other clones once, few, many or no size at all.

d_gene: TRBD1; abundance: NA; j_gene: TRBJ1-1; v_gene: TRBV11-1; CDR3aa: CASSFAGGLNTEAFF; CDR3nt: TGTGCCAGCAGCTTTGCAGGGGGCCTGAACACTGAAGCTTTCTTT
d_gene: NA; abundance: NA; j_gene: TRBJ1-5; v_gene: TRBV18; CDR3aa: CASSPQSGESNQPQHF; CDR3nt: TGTGCCAGCTCACCCCAGTCGGGCGAAAGCAATCAGCCCCAGCATTTT
d_gene: NA; abundance: few; j_gene: TRBJ1-5; v_gene: TRBV6-2/TRBV6-3; CDR3aa: CASTETDSNQPQHF; CDR3nt: TGTGCCAGCACCGAGACAGATAGCAATCAGCCCCAGCATTTT
d_gene: NA; abundance: NA; j_gene: TRBJ1-2; v_gene: TRBV30; CDR3aa: CAWSGGYGYTF; CDR3nt: TGTGCCTGGAGTGGGGGCTATGGCTACACCTTC
d_gene: NA; abundance: few; j_gene: TRBJ1-1; v_gene: TRBV7-9; CDR3aa: CASSLPGSNTEAFF; CDR3nt: TGTGCCAGCAGCTTACCAGGGTCCAACACTGAAGCTTTCTTT
d_gene: TRBD2; abundance: NA; j_gene: TRBJ2-3; v_gene: TRBV3-1; CDR3aa: CASRRAGGPDTDTQYF; CDR3nt: TGTGCCAGCAGGAGGGCGGGGGGGCCGGACACAGATACGCAGTATTTT
d_gene: NA; abundance: few; j_gene: TRBJ2-2; v_gene: TRBV18; CDR3aa: CATSLGPGELFF; CDR3nt: TGTGCCACCTCGCTGGGGCCCGGGGAGCTGTTTTTT
d_gene: NA; abundance: few; j_gene: TRBJ1-6; v_gene: TRBV7-9; CDR3aa: CASSLGRGNSPLHF; CDR3nt: TGTGCCAGCAGCTTAGGTCGGGGCAATTCACCCCTCCACTTT
d_gene: TRBD1; abundance: few; j_gene: TRBJ1-2; v_gene: TRBV6-6; CDR3aa: CASGLGQGAYGYTF; CDR3nt: TGTGCCAGCGGCCTAGGACAGGGGGCTTATGGCTACACCTTC
d_gene: NA; abundance: NA; j_gene: TRBJ2-6; v_gene: TRBV2; CDR3aa: CAKQGAGANVLTF; CDR3nt: TGTGCCAAGCAAGGGGCTGGGGCCAACGTCCTGACTTTC
d_gene: TRBD1; abundance: few; j_gene: TRBJ2-2; v_gene: TRBV28; CDR3aa: CASVGQGNTGELFF; CDR3nt: TGTGCCAGCGTTGGACAGGGGAACACCGGGGAGCTGTTTTTT
d_gene: NA; abundance: few; j_gene: TRBJ2-3; v_gene: TRBV4-1; CDR3aa: CASSQGQLEGYTQYF; CDR3nt: TGCGCCAGCAGCCAAGGCCAGCTCGAAGGTTATACGCAGTATTTT
d_gene: NA; abundance: many; j_gene: TRBJ2-3; v_gene: TRBV5-1; CDR3aa: CASSLGGGPTGTQYF; CDR3nt: TGCGCCAGCAGCTTGGGAGGGGGACCCACCGGTACGCAGTATTTT
d_gene: TRBD2; abundance: NA; j_gene: TRBJ2-5; v_gene: TRBV11-1; CDR3aa: CASSPRGGRETQYF; CDR3nt: TGTGCCAGCAGCCCTCGGGGGGGCAGGGAGACCCAGTACTTC
d_gene: NA; abundance: NA; j_gene: TRBJ1-5; v_gene: TRBV4-3; CDR3aa: CASSQERAHNQPQHF; CDR3nt: TGCGCCAGCAGCCAAGAGAGGGCCCACAATCAGCCCCAGCATTTT
d_gene: NA; abundance: few; j_gene: TRBJ2-5; v_gene: TRBV6-5; CDR3aa: CASSYSTAGQQETQYF; CDR3nt: TGTGCCAGCAGTTACTCGACCGCAGGCCAACAAGAGACCCAGTACTTC
d_gene: NA; abundance: few; j_gene: TRBJ2-2; v_gene: TRBV18; CDR3aa: CASSPQNSFNTGELFF; CDR3nt: TGTGCCAGCTCACCACAAAACAGCTTTAACACCGGGGAGCTGTTTTTT
d_gene: NA; abundance: many; j_gene: TRBJ2-5; v_gene: TRBV4-1; CDR3aa: CASSLQGTYKETQYF; CDR3nt: TGCGCCAGCAGCCTCCAGGGGACTTACAAAGAGACCCAGTACTTC
d_gene: TRBD1; abundance: few; j_gene: TRBJ2-7; v_gene: TRBV7-9; CDR3aa: CASSPDRFAYEQYF; CDR3nt: TGTGCCAGCAGCCCGGACAGGTTCGCCTACGAGCAGTACTTC
d_gene: NA; abundance: few; j_gene: TRBJ1-2; v_gene: TRBV12-3/TRBV12-4; CDR3aa: CASSLGVYYGYTF; CDR3nt: TGTGCCAGCAGTTTGGGGGTTTACTATGGCTACACCTTC
d_gene: NA; abundance: few; j_gene: TRBJ2-5; v_gene: TRBV15; CDR3aa: CATSRDRAIETQYF; CDR3nt: TGTGCCACCAGCAGAGACCGGGCTATAGAGACCCAGTACTTC
d_gene: NA; abundance: NA; j_gene: TRBJ2-6; v_gene: TRBV10-2; CDR3aa: CASRGAQGANVLTF; CDR3nt: TGCGCCAGCAGGGGGGCGCAAGGGGCCAACGTCCTGACTTTC
d_gene: TRBD1; abundance: NA; j_gene: TRBJ2-7; v_gene: TRBV28; CDR3aa: CAVASGQGYEQYF; CDR3nt: TGTGCCGTAGCCTCGGGACAGGGGTACGAGCAGTACTTC
d_gene: NA; abundance: NA; j_gene: TRBJ2-2; v_gene: TRBV11-1; CDR3aa: CASSLALTVNTGELFF; CDR3nt: TGTGCCAGCAGCTTAGCGCTCACAGTTAACACCGGGGAGCTGTTTTTT
d_gene: NA; abundance: few; j_gene: TRBJ2-5; v_gene: TRBV11-2; CDR3aa: CASSLERGGDKTQYF; CDR3nt: TGTGCCAGCAGCTTAGAAAGGGGCGGGGACAAGACCCAGTACTTC
d_gene: NA; abundance: few; j_gene: TRBJ2-3; v_gene: TRBV5-8; CDR3aa: CASSSTRSTDTQYF; CDR3nt: TGTGCCAGCAGCTCTACACGAAGCACAGATACGCAGTATTTT
d_gene: NA; abundance: few; j_gene: TRBJ2-5; v_gene: TRBV12-3/TRBV12-4; CDR3aa: CASSLARAQYF; CDR3nt: TGTGCCAGCAGTTTAGCCCGGGCCCAGTACTTC
d_gene: TRBD2; abundance: many; j_gene: TRBJ2-3; v_gene: TRBV10-3; CDR3aa: CAISKSGTSGAVDTQYF; CDR3nt: TGTGCCATCAGCAAATCCGGGACTAGCGGGGCGGTAGATACGCAGTATTTT
d_gene: NA; abundance: few; j_gene: TRBJ1-1; v_gene: TRBV5-1; CDR3aa: CASSKGILNTEAFF; CDR3nt: TGCGCCAGCAGCAAGGGAATTTTGAACACTGAAGCTTTCTTT
d_gene: NA; abundance: many; j_gene: TRBJ2-2; v_gene: TRBV4-1; CDR3aa: CASSPPGLNTGELFF; CDR3nt: TGCGCCAGCAGCCCGCCAGGTCTGAACACCGGGGAGCTGTTTTTT
d_gene: NA; abundance: NA; j_gene: TRBJ2-5; v_gene: TRBV7-9; CDR3aa: CASSFGQGEETQYF; CDR3nt: TGTGCCAGCAGCTTCGGGCAGGGTGAAGAGACCCAGTACTTC
d_gene: TRBD1; abundance: few; j_gene: TRBJ2-7; v_gene: TRBV2; CDR3aa: CASRVDRGAYEQYF; CDR3nt: TGTGCCAGCAGAGTGGACAGGGGGGCCTACGAGCAGTACTTC
d_gene: NA; abundance: few; j_gene: TRBJ2-5; v_gene: TRBV11-2; CDR3aa: CASRRIAARQETQYF; CDR3nt: TGTGCCAGCAGGCGTATAGCGGCCCGCCAAGAGACCCAGTACTTC
d_gene: TRBD2; abundance: NA; j_gene: TRBJ2-1; v_gene: TRBV5-1; CDR3aa: CASSSLSGGGYNEQFF; CDR3nt: TGCGCCAGCAGCTCGCTCAGCGGGGGGGGCTACAATGAGCAGTTCTTC
d_gene: NA; abundance: NA; j_gene: TRBJ2-1; v_gene: TRBV24-1; CDR3aa: CATRGAYNEQFF; CDR3nt: TGTGCCACAAGAGGGGCCTACAATGAGCAGTTCTTC
d_gene: TRBD1; abundance: few; j_gene: TRBJ1-1; v_gene: TRBV7-9; CDR3aa: CASSLGTADGRAFF; CDR3nt: TGTGCCAGCAGCTTGGGGACAGCCGATGGACGAGCTTTCTTT
d_gene: NA; abundance: many; j_gene: TRBJ1-1; v_gene: TRBV7-2; CDR3aa: CASSLRGASTEAFF; CDR3nt: TGTGCCAGCAGCTTACGGGGTGCGAGCACTGAAGCTTTCTTT
d_gene: NA; abundance: many; j_gene: TRBJ2-2; v_gene: TRBV6-2/TRBV6-3; CDR3aa: CASGDTGELFF; CDR3nt: TGTGCCAGCGGAGACACCGGGGAGCTGTTTTTT
d_gene: TRBD2; abundance: NA; j_gene: TRBJ2-1; v_gene: TRBV11-2; CDR3aa: CASSTLLTRGYNEQFF; CDR3nt: TGTGCCAGCAGCACCCTACTCACGCGGGGGTACAATGAGCAGTTCTTC
d_gene: TRBD1; abundance: few; j_gene: TRBJ1-1; v_gene: TRBV29-1; CDR3aa: CSVPEYKNRGTEAFF; CDR3nt: TGCAGCGTGCCCGAATACAAAAACAGGGGCACTGAAGCTTTCTTT
d_gene: NA; abundance: NA; j_gene: TRBJ2-5; v_gene: TRBV20-1; CDR3aa: CSARRRERQETQYF; CDR3nt: TGCAGTGCTAGGCGCAGGGAAAGGCAAGAGACCCAGTACTTC
d_gene: NA; abundance: NA; j_gene: TRBJ2-2; v_gene: TRBV20-1; CDR3aa: CSARDPTRFNTGELFF; CDR3nt: TGCAGTGCTAGAGATCCGACTAGGTTTAACACCGGGGAGCTGTTTTTT
d_gene: TRBD2; abundance: NA; j_gene: TRBJ2-3; v_gene: TRBV5-1; CDR3aa: CASSLRIAGGRTDTQYF; CDR3nt: TGCGCCAGCAGCTTGAGAATAGCGGGGGGGCGGACAGATACGCAGTATTTT
d_gene: NA; abundance: NA; j_gene: TRBJ1-5; v_gene: TRBV4-3; CDR3aa: CASSPDPGTGNQPQHF; CDR3nt: TGCGCCAGCAGCCCGGATCCAGGGACGGGCAATCAGCCCCAGCATTTT
d_gene: NA; abundance: few; j_gene: TRBJ2-2; v_gene: TRBV29-1; CDR3aa: CSASGGRSGELFF; CDR3nt: TGCAGCGCATCCGGGGGACGGTCCGGGGAGCTGTTTTTT
d_gene: NA; abundance: NA; j_gene: TRBJ1-2; v_gene: TRBV6-2/TRBV6-3; CDR3aa: CASRAGWSSGYTF; CDR3nt: TGTGCCAGCAGAGCCGGGTGGTCTAGCGGCTACACCTTC
d_gene: NA; abundance: few; j_gene: TRBJ1-2; v_gene: TRBV28; CDR3aa: CASSNAQASYGYTF; CDR3nt: TGTGCCAGCAGTAATGCACAGGCCAGCTATGGCTACACCTTC
d_gene: NA; abundance: many; j_gene: TRBJ2-3; v_gene: TRBV7-9; CDR3aa: CASSLVRGWSTDTQYF; CDR3nt: TGTGCCAGCAGCTTAGTACGGGGATGGAGCACAGATACGCAGTATTTT
d_gene: NA; abundance: NA; j_gene: TRBJ2-5; v_gene: TRBV7-2; CDR3aa: CASSLRMEETQYF; CDR3nt: TGTGCCAGCAGCTTACGTATGGAAGAGACCCAGTACTTC
d_gene: TRBD1; abundance: NA; j_gene: TRBJ2-5; v_gene: TRBV7-8; CDR3aa: CASSPVTGGEETQYF; CDR3nt: TGTGCCAGCAGCCCGGTGACAGGGGGGGAAGAGACCCAGTACTTC